Described below is a single T cell receptor (beta chain) sequence and its context. This sample was taken from a study of blood T cell repertoires in COVID-19. Study overall: In each case, the material was cDNA or gDNA derived from T cells, B-cell-depleted T cells, or PBMCs.

As processed by the authors: Nucleated cell number was recorded as an estimate derived from reference gene primer amplification. Repertoires were generated with immunoSEQ multiplex PCR, while TCRdb's copy carries only in-frame clones and drops some. D and trimming were read from the DNA, whereas the V and J calls and clone size are those reported in that table. There are some 180,000 clones in the sample; 86% occur only once, and about 22% lies in the top ten. CDR3 length: 15 amino acids. The V end was cut by 5 bases, the J end by 4 bases, with 18 bases between. Germline lookup yields CDR1 MNHEY and CDR2 SMNVEV (reference sequence).

This chain uses TRBV27 with TRBJ2-7, with D possibly TRBD1 on 6 matching bases. The sequenced sample consisted of PBMCs or T cells enriched from blood (not recorded which). The receptor comes from a woman aged 40 to 49 in a cohort exposed to, infected with or recovered from COVID-19 (not recorded which). The CDR3 bases are TGTGCCAGCAGTCCCCAGGACAGAGAGCTTTACGAGCAGTACTTC. Translation gives CASSPQDRELYEQYF.